Included here is one T cell receptor beta chain sequence, with context. The assay was immunoSEQ multiplex PCR, and TCRdb's table has in-frame clones only and misses some. There are 350,000 or so clones in the sample; more than 85% occur only once, and approximately 18% lies in the top ten. This CDR3 has 14 residues. The J segment lost 2 bases and the V segment lost 2 bases, leaving 0 bases of the junction unmatched. From germline, CDR1 is MGHRA and CDR2 YSYEKL. This sample stems from a study of blood T cell repertoires in COVID-19. Whole-study context: Italy, Spain and the United States were the sources of the convalescent and acute COVID-19 samples. T cells, B-cell-depleted T cells, or PBMCs provided the cDNA or gDNA that served as material.

Symptom resolution, clearance, or two negative PCRs marked donors in Cohort 3 as recovered. The TCR was taken from a young woman who had recovered from COVID-19. The chain uses TRBV4-1 and TRBJ2-7; 10 nucleotides agree with TRBD2. Sample: PBMCs or T cells enriched from blood (not recorded which). CDR3 loop: CASSQSGRAYEQYF. CDR3 nucleotide sequence: TGCGCCAGCAGCCAAAGCGGGAGGGCCTACGAGCAGTACTTC.